This TCR beta chain emerged from a study of T cell responses to AZD1222 COVID-19 vaccine. The ends were cut back, 9 bases at V and 4 bases at J, with 16 bases in the middle. Germline V gives CDR1 MNHEY, CDR2 SVGAGI. This CDR3 is 14 amino acids long. This clone was seen once. No antigen is known for it. Whole-study findings and limits: Two AZD1222 administrations were followed by greater Spike-specific TCR breadth and depth. Donors, mostly white British, included more females; clonal diversity was possibly underestimated.

The method was immunoSEQ multiplex PCR; TCRdb's version includes in-frame clones alone and lacks a portion of them. The sample has some 110,000 clones, 70% to 90% seen once. The chain uses TRBV6-5 and TRBJ1-5, with TRBD1 as a possible D gene (5 bases). The input for sequencing was peripheral blood, taken on day 0 of AZD1222 vaccination. The TCR sequence derives from an adult in good health. The CDR3 region has the DNA TGTGCCAGTCTGGGGGGGAACAAGAATCAGCCCCAGCATTTT. This encodes CASLGGNKNQPQHF.